The rows below give T cell receptor beta chains drawn from one sample of a study of beta chain features in type 1 diabetes. Libraries were prepared by immunoSEQ multiplex PCR; TCRdb keeps only in-frame clonotypes and omits some of them. The table shows more than 550,000 clones, with 11% to 15% occurring only once. Specimen: naive CD4+ T cells from blood. These receptors were obtained from a man between 18 and 35 years old with type 1 diabetes. The CDR3 runs from the conserved cysteine through the conserved F or W. A D gene is named only where the DNA matches it firmly. Clone size is not always given. Where it is, it says once, few, many or a class for expanded clones.

J gene | D gene | V gene | clone size | CDR3 protein
TRBJ2-1 | TRBD2 | TRBV9 | NA | CASSVLTSGGTIFSYNEQFF
TRBJ1-5 | TRBD1 | TRBV15 | NA | CATSRRTGGDQPQHF
TRBJ2-5 | NA | TRBV11-2 | NA | CASSLIETQYF
TRBJ2-5 | TRBD2 | TRBV25-1 | few | CASSDLAGAQETQYF
TRBJ2-1 | TRBD2 | TRBV4-3 | few | CASSQERTSGYNEQFF
TRBJ2-3 | TRBD2 | TRBV11-2 | few | CASSLDERGGLFVNTQYF
TRBJ2-2 | NA | TRBV7-3 | few | CASSSRGDTGELFF
TRBJ1-1 | NA | TRBV6-6 | few | CASSYSRDAWAFF
TRBJ2-1 | TRBD2 | TRBV5-1 | NA | CASSPGLAVSSYNEQFF
TRBJ1-1 | NA | TRBV7-8 | NA | CASSYHGREAFF
TRBJ1-2 | NA | TRBV5-4 | few | CASSFGQGLGYGYTF
TRBJ1-3 | NA | TRBV18 | NA | CASSPAGRGSGNTIYF
TRBJ2-3 | NA | TRBV9 | NA | CASSLRGDTQYF
TRBJ2-7 | NA | TRBV28 | few | CASTPGVRGDEQYF
TRBJ1-2 | TRBD1 | TRBV5-1 | NA | CASSPQGQAGDGYTF
TRBJ1-5 | NA | TRBV21-1 | NA | CASLNQPQHF
TRBJ1-3 | TRBD1 | TRBV7-2 | few | CASSLKGGGNTIYF
TRBJ2-3 | TRBD1 | TRBV5-1 | few | CASSLAPGTGETDTQYF
TRBJ1-1 | NA | TRBV29-1 | NA | CSVASQGNTEAFF
TRBJ1-2 | NA | TRBV7-9 | few | CASSLNAVNYGYTF
TRBJ2-7 | TRBD1 | TRBV25-1 | few | CASSLWDRGYEQYF
TRBJ1-2 | TRBD1 | TRBV10-2 | NA | CASSEQGNYGYTF
TRBJ2-1 | NA | TRBV7-8 | NA | CASSLDRGRHEQFF
TRBJ2-1 | TRBD1 | TRBV5-1 | NA | CASSLGGQGVNEQFF
TRBJ1-2 | NA | TRBV7-2 | few | CASSPARGDSNYGYTF